The 28 T cell receptor beta chains listed next were all sequenced from one sample in a study of OX40 agonist ivuxolimab in advanced cancers. Libraries were prepared by immunoSEQ multiplex PCR; TCRdb keeps only in-frame clonotypes and omits some of them. Here the sample spans under 90,000 clones, around 83% being singletons. Source: CD4+ or CD8+ T cells sorted from blood, taken in a trial of the OX40 agonist ivuxolimab. The receptor set was obtained from an adult with an advanced solid tumor such as melanoma, head and neck, liver or kidney cancer.

The chain recombines TRBV18 with TRBJ1-2; D not certain. Looked up from germline, CDR1 is KGHSH and CDR2 is LQKENI. V was trimmed by 3 bases and J by 0 bases, leaving 5 bases between them. The CDR3 runs to 13 residues. CDR3 coding DNA: TGTGCCAGCTCACCGGTACCTAACTATGGCTACACCTTC. This encodes CASSPVPNYGYTF.

This rearrangement joins TRBV29-1 to TRBJ1-1, with D possibly matching TRBD1 (5 bases). Trimming stripped 6 bases from V and 7 bases from J, with 18 bases between. The CDR3 totals 13 residues. CDR1 SQVTM and CDR2 ANQGSEA come from the germline V gene. The CDR3 bases are TGCAGCGTAGCAGCCGCGGGGGGGATTGAAGCTTTCTTT. Translation gives CSVAAAGGIEAFF.

This chain links TRBV7-3 with TRBJ2-5, with D unresolved. With 5 bases removed from V and 7 bases from J, the gap between germline ends came to 14 bases. The germline CDR1 and CDR2 sequences are SGHTA and FQGTGA. The CDR3 length is 13 residues. CDR3 coding DNA: TGTGCCAGCAGCCTCGAAGGCACAGTGACCCAGTACTTC. Its translation: CASSLEGTVTQYF. Looking up the rest from reference TRBV7-3 and TRBJ2-5 gives the full variable domain: GAGVSQTPSNKVTEKGKYVELRCDPISGHTALYWYRQSLGQGPEFLIYFQGTGAADDSGLPNDRFFAVRPEGSVSTLKIQRTERGDSAVYLCASSLEGTVTQYFGPGTRLLVL.

The rearrangement joins TRBV7-2 to TRBJ1-1, with 8 bases matching TRBD1. CDR3 size: 13 residues. Germline-derived CDR1 and CDR2 are SGHTA and FQGNSA. V was clipped by 8 bases and J by 3 bases; unmatched bases: 5. The CDR3 DNA reads as TGTGCCAGCGGAATCAGGGGGCACACTGAAGCTTTCTTT. It is translated as CASGIRGHTEAFF. Complete variable domain (other parts from reference TRBV7-2 and TRBJ1-1): GAGVSQSPSNKVTEKGKDVELRCDPISGHTALYWYRQSLGQGLEFLIYFQGNSAPDKSGLPSDRFSAERTGGSVSTLTIQRTQQEDSAVYLCASGIRGHTEAFFGQGTRLTVV.

The gene calls are TRBV4-3 and TRBJ2-2; D possibly matches TRBD1 or TRBD2 (7 bases each). There are 16 residues in the CDR3. Between the trimmed V and J ends, which lost 5 bases and 6 bases, there was a span of 19 bases. Germline values: CDR1 LGHNA, CDR2 YSLEER. The CDR3 DNA sequence: TGCGCCAGCAGCGGGAGGGGGCAGGTCGGTTCCGGGGAGCTGTTTTTT. Translated, it gives CASSGRGQVGSGELFF.

The V gene is TRBV6-5, the J gene TRBJ2-7, with TRBD1 matching 10 bases. CDR1 MNHEY and CDR2 SVGAGI come from the germline V gene. This CDR3 has 14 residues. The V segment lost 5 bases and the J segment 4 bases; nucleotides outside the gene matches: 5. The DNA for the CDR3 is TGTGCCAGCAGTGGGGGACAGGGGTGGTACGAGCAGTACTTC. This encodes CASSGGQGWYEQYF.

This chain links TRBV7-9 with TRBJ2-1; 8 nucleotides align to TRBD2. V was pared by 4 bases and J by 3 bases, with 8 bases of the junction left unmatched. This CDR3 is built from 16 residues. CDR1 and CDR2 (germline): SEHNR, FQNEAQ (reference sequence). CDR3 amino acids: CASSSQRGLFYNEQFF. In DNA, the CDR3 is TGTGCCAGCAGCTCACAGCGGGGGCTATTCTACAATGAGCAGTTCTTC.

V and J are TRBV7-3 and TRBJ2-1, with 7 bases identical to TRBD2. With 1 base clipped from V and 6 bases from J, the junction kept 6 bases outside the gene matches. The CDR3 consists of 15 residues. Germline CDR1 is SGHTA and CDR2 is FQGTGA. The CDR3, as DNA: TGTGCCAGCAGCTTAATGCTAGCGGCCGGCAATGAGCAGTTCTTC. It is translated as CASSLMLAAGNEQFF.

The chain joins TRBV29-1 to TRBJ2-2, with 9 bases identical to TRBD1. This CDR3 has 13 amino acids. Trimming cost V 5 bases and J 6 bases; bases outside gene matches: 4. Per the germline V gene, CDR1 is SQVTM and CDR2 is ANQGSEA. The CDR3 DNA follows: TGCAGCGTTCGACAGGGGGATTCCGGGGAGCTGTTTTTT. It codes for CSVRQGDSGELFF.

This rearrangement joins TRBV6-4 to TRBJ2-5, with a tentative D call TRBD2 (7 bases). Looked up from germline, CDR1 is MRHNA and CDR2 is SNTAGT. This CDR3 region has 15 residues. Trimming removed 6 bases at V and 5 bases at J, with 19 bases between. CDR3 residues: CASSATGRGGETQYF. In DNA form, the CDR3 reads TGTGCCAGCAGCGCTACAGGGAGGGGCGGGGAGACCCAGTACTTC.

This clone was observed a single time. This chain connects TRBV11-1 to TRBJ1-5, with D uncertain. The CDR3 length is 15 residues. Trimming removed 1 base from V and 1 base from J, with 8 bases in between. Germline CDR1 and CDR2: SGHAT and FQDESV (reference sequence). As DNA, the CDR3 is TGTGCCAGCAGCTTAGGGGCCGGGAGCAATCAGCCCCAGCATTTT. Translated: CASSLGAGSNQPQHF.

The rearrangement joins TRBV6-1 to TRBJ1-1; 7 bases map to TRBD1. The CDR3 spans 13 residues. Trimming cost V 10 bases and J 0 bases; bases outside gene matches: 5. Germline CDR1 MNHNS, CDR2 SASEGT. The CDR3 loop reads CATPGQLNTEAFF. CDR3 DNA: TGTGCCACCCCGGGACAGCTGAACACTGAAGCTTTCTTT.

The chain has TRBV6-4 and TRBJ1-6, with D tentatively TRBD1 (5 bases). The CDR3 contains 15 residues. CDR1 and CDR2 (germline): MRHNA, SNTAGT. The V end was cut by 6 bases, the J end by 0 bases, with 9 bases between. CDR3: CASSYRSSYNSPLHF. The CDR3 nucleotides read TGTGCCAGCAGCTACAGGAGCTCCTATAATTCACCCCTCCACTTT.

This clone has only one observation. The gene calls are TRBV7-2 and TRBJ1-1, with D unresolved. From germline, CDR1 is SGHTA and CDR2 FQGNSA. This CDR3 has 14 amino acids. The V end lost 2 bases, the J end lost 2 bases, and 9 bases lay between the germline ends. CDR3 DNA: TGTGCCAGCAGCTTAAGACACATTAACACTGAAGCTTTCTTT. Residues: CASSLRHINTEAFF.

As concerns this clone: The sample contains more than one DNA sequence encoding this CDR3. As DNA, the CDR3 is TGTGCCAGCAGCTTAGCGCCGGTGAACACTGAAGCTTTCTTT. Translation: CASSLAPVNTEAFF. The gene calls are TRBV7-6 and TRBJ1-1; D not certain. CDR3 length: 14 residues. Germline assignment: CDR1 SGHVS and CDR2 FNYEAQ. Trimming removed 0 bases at V and 0 bases at J, with 5 bases between.

The chain employs TRBV7-2 and TRBJ2-3, with 9 bases identical to TRBD2. Germline V gene lookup returns CDR1 SGHTA and CDR2 FQGNSA. This CDR3 comprises 18 residues. Losses at the gene ends were 6 bases for V and 1 base for J; bases not matched to a gene: 14. The CDR3 sequence: CASRHSERGARGTDTQYF. CDR3 bases: TGTGCCAGCAGACACAGCGAGCGGGGGGCCCGGGGCACAGATACGCAGTATTTT.

This clone was found a few times. V is TRBV6-1 and J is TRBJ1-4; D gene ambiguous. Trimming removed 6 bases at V and 16 bases at J, with 24 bases between. Germline V CDR1 and CDR2: MNHNS, SASEGT. The CDR3 consists of 14 residues. The CDR3 reads CASREHSNLQRAFF. The CDR3 DNA follows: TGTGCCAGCAGGGAGCATTCGAACCTCCAGCGGGCGTTTTTT.

V usage is TRBV29-1 and J usage is TRBJ1-1; D is uncertain. The CDR3 totals 13 residues. Germline CDR1 and CDR2: SQVTM and ANQGSEA. Trimming cost V 4 bases and J 1 base, with 10 bases left between them. DNA for the CDR3: TGCAGCGTTGGAGATACGGCGAACACTGAAGCTTTCTTT. Amino acid sequence: CSVGDTANTEAFF.

This clone was counted only a few times. The J gene is TRBJ2-3, the V gene TRBV30; 9 bases map to TRBD2. Germline CDR1 GTSNPN, CDR2 SVGIG (reference sequence). V lost 1 base, J lost 4 bases, and 3 bases stayed unmatched. The CDR3 contains 14 residues. CDR3 protein: CAWSEASGADTQYF. CDR3 sequence (DNA): TGTGCCTGGAGTGAGGCTAGCGGGGCAGATACGCAGTATTTT.

The V call is TRBV28, the J call TRBJ1-2; D not resolved. The V end was cut by 3 bases, the J end by 5 bases, with 10 bases between. Germline values: CDR1 MDHEN, CDR2 SYDVKM. This CDR3 spans 13 amino acids. CDR3: CASSLTDRYGYTF. DNA of the CDR3: TGTGCCAGCAGTTTGACGGACCGTTATGGCTACACCTTC.

The genes are TRBV18 and TRBJ1-2; 9 nucleotides align to TRBD1. Germline V gives CDR1 KGHSH, CDR2 LQKENI. Losses at the gene ends were 3 bases for V and 6 bases for J; bases not matched to a gene: 11. This CDR3 is built from 16 residues. CDR3: CASSPNVGTGTHGYTF. CDR3 in DNA: TGTGCCAGCTCACCCAACGTGGGGACAGGGACGCATGGCTACACCTTC.

V gene TRBV5-5 combines with J gene TRBJ1-2; 7 nucleotides align to TRBD1. The V and J ends lost 2 bases and 0 bases, in that order; junction bases with no gene match: 10. CDR1 SGHKS and CDR2 YYEKEE come from the germline V gene (reference sequence). This CDR3 spans 17 amino acids. The CDR3 loop reads CASSLVPGQQANYGYTF. Here the CDR3 DNA reads TGTGCCAGCAGCTTAGTTCCGGGACAGCAAGCTAACTATGGCTACACCTTC.

The V call is TRBV7-9, the J call TRBJ1-5; a possible D gene is TRBD1 (5 bases). The V end was cut by 2 bases, the J end by 1 base, with 15 bases between. The CDR3 loop spans 17 amino acids. The germline V gene has CDR1 SEHNR and CDR2 FQNEAQ (reference sequence). The CDR3 spells CASSLKTGAGSNQPQHF. In DNA, the CDR3 is TGTGCCAGCAGCTTAAAGACCGGGGCCGGGAGCAATCAGCCCCAGCATTTT.

This chain links TRBV25-1 with TRBJ1-2; 7 nucleotides line up with TRBD1. Germline-derived CDR1 and CDR2 are MGHDK and SYGVNS. This CDR3 region has 16 residues. V shed 3 bases, J shed 4 bases, and the junction held 11 bases outside the gene matches. The CDR3 loop reads CASSDPGPGGVYGYTF. CDR3 DNA: TGTGCCAGCAGTGATCCGGGGCCAGGGGGAGTCTATGGCTACACCTTC.

CDR3 sequence reads: CASSPPPEKSTDTQYF. The CDR3 nucleotides are TGTGCCAGCTCCCCTCCCCCCGAGAAGAGCACAGATACGCAGTATTTT. The chain links TRBV7-9 to TRBJ2-3, with unresolved D. The CDR3 spans 16 residues. Trimming cost V 8 bases and J 0 bases, with 18 bases left between them. CDR1 is SEHNR and CDR2 is FQNEAQ in the germline V gene (reference sequence).

This clone is a singleton in its sample. This chain links TRBV7-8 with TRBJ2-1, with 10 bases aligning to TRBD1. The ends lost 4 bases at V and 6 bases at J; junction bases unmatched: 0. Germline values: CDR1 SGHVS, CDR2 FQNEAQ. The CDR3 length is 13 residues. The DNA of the CDR3 is TGTGCCAGCAGCTGGGACAGGGGCAATGAGCAGTTCTTC. This gives the protein CASSWDRGNEQFF.

This clone occurred once. V gene TRBV2 combines with J gene TRBJ1-5, with D unclear. Germline V gene lookup returns CDR1 SNHLY and CDR2 FYNNEI. V lost 5 bases, J lost 4 bases, and 9 bases lay in between. CDR3 length: 13 residues. The CDR3 DNA reads TGTGCCAGCAGTCGGGGAGAAAATCAGCCCCAGCATTTT. Translation: CASSRGENQPQHF.

This chain links TRBV6-6 with TRBJ2-3; 9 nucleotides agree with TRBD2. Germline-derived CDR1 and CDR2 are MNHNY and SVGAGI (reference sequence). This CDR3 comprises 15 residues. Trimming took 6 bases from V and 1 from J; bases not matched to a gene: 5. CDR3 in DNA: TGTGCCAGCAGCCCCCGGACTAGCGGCACAGATACGCAGTATTTT. Protein sequence: CASSPRTSGTDTQYF.